Listed here are 7 T cell receptor beta chains from one sample, sequenced in a study of tumor-infiltrating lymphocytes in primary liver carcinoma. Unsorted whole blood supplied the blood RNA, and germline DNA was isolated too. Synthesis of TCR beta cDNA was carried out from approximately 0.55 ug total RNA with a constant-region primer. Three nested multiplex PCR rounds of slightly modified ARM-PCR generated TCR beta libraries. With TRBV1-TRBV30 forward primers and a C-beta reverse primer, the first two PCR rounds were run for around 10 cycles each. Each CDR3 protein gets one entry after TCRdb re-called the multiplex PCR reads with MiXCR. This sample has about 330,000 distinct CDR3 sequences, with approximately 64% found just once. Sequencing was performed on peripheral blood. Every receptor here comes from a man between 40 and 49 years old with primary liver carcinoma and hepatitis B virus infection.

This clonotype was observed a single time. Sequence at one end of the junction differs from germline and may be a read error. The V gene is TRBV11-2, the J gene TRBJ2-6; D possibly uses TRBD1 or TRBD2 (5 bases each). The CDR3 runs to 18 residues. Germline V gene lookup returns CDR1 SGHAT and CDR2 FQNNGV. The CDR3 bases are TGTACCAGCAGTGGTGCCTCGACACGGCGGGCTGGGGCCGACGTCCTGACTTTC. The encoded protein is CTSSGASTRRAGADVLTF.

Of note for this clonotype: At one end the junction does not follow the germline gene, possibly because of a read error. The chain joins TRBV11-1 to TRBJ2-5; D might be TRBD2 (6 bases). Germline loops: CDR1 SGHAT, CDR2 FQDESV (reference sequence). This CDR3 has 13 amino acids. CDR3 in DNA: TGTGCCAGCAGTCCAGGGATCCGGGAGACCCGGTACTTC. Protein product: CASSPGIRETRYF.

The chain combines TRBV30 with TRBJ1-2; TRBD1 aligns across 7 bases. The V and J ends lost 3 bases and 3 bases, in that order; junction bases with no gene match: 4. This CDR3 is 13 amino acids long. Germline V gene data show CDR1 as GTSNPN and CDR2 as SVGIG (reference sequence). The CDR3 nucleotides are TGTGCCTGGAGGACAGGGAGGCACTATGGCTACACCTTC. Translated: CAWRTGRHYGYTF.

V gene TRBV6-5 combines with J gene TRBJ1-4; 9 nucleotides line up with TRBD1. V lost 0 bases to trimming and J lost 8 bases; unmatched junction nucleotides: 4. The germline gives CDR1 MNHEY, CDR2 SVGAGI. There are 15 residues in the CDR3. The CDR3 DNA follows: TGTGCCAGCAGTTACTCCGGGACAGGGAGAGAAAAACTGTTTTTT. It yields the protein CASSYSGTGREKLFF.

On this clonotype itself: Likely a read error: the CDR3 ends without its conserved phenylalanine or tryptophan. V and J are TRBV11-2 and TRBJ1-2; D is possibly TRBD1 (5 bases). The CDR3 is 15 residues long. Germline CDR1 reads SGHAT; CDR2 reads FQNNGV. V lost 2 bases to trimming and J lost 4 bases, with 14 bases between them. The CDR3 is CASSLTQAGSYGYTS. DNA for the CDR3: TGTGCCAGCAGCTTAACCCAAGCAGGGAGCTATGGCTACACCTCC.

Regarding this clonotype: A much larger clone lies one base from this, so it may be a read error. The chain combines TRBV6-5 with TRBJ2-3, with 7 bases fitting TRBD2. Germline-derived CDR1 and CDR2 are MNHEY and SVGAGI. This CDR3 spans 15 amino acids. The CDR3 loop is CASIYGEGRTDTQYF. DNA of the CDR3: TGTGCCAGCATTTACGGGGAGGGCCGTACAGATACGCAGTATTTT.

The chain is built from TRBV7-9 and TRBJ2-7, with unresolved D. Looked up from germline, CDR1 is SEHNR and CDR2 is FQNEAQ (reference sequence). The CDR3 is made up of 14 amino acids. V shed 1 base and J shed 1 base, with 8 bases lying between them. In nucleotides, the CDR3 is TGTGCCAGCAGCTTAGACGTAGTTTCCTACGAGCAGTACTTC. Amino acids: CASSLDVVSYEQYF.